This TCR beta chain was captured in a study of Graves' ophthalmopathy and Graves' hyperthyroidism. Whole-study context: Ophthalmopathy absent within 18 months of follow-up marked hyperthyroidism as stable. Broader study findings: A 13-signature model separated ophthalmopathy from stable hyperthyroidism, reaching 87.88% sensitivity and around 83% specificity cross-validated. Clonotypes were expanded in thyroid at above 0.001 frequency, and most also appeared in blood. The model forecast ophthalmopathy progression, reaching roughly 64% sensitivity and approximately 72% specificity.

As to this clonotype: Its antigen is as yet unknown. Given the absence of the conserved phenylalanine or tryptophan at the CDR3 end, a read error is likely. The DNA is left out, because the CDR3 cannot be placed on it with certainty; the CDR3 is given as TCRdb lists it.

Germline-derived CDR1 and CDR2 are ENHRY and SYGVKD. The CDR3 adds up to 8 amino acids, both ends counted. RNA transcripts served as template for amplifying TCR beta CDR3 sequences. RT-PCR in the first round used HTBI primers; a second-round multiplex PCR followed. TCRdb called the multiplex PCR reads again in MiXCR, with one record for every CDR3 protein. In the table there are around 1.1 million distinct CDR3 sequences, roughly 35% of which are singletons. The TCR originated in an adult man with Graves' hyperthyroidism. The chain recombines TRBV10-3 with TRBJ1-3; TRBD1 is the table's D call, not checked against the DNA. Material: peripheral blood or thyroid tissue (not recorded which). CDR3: CAVRDREL.